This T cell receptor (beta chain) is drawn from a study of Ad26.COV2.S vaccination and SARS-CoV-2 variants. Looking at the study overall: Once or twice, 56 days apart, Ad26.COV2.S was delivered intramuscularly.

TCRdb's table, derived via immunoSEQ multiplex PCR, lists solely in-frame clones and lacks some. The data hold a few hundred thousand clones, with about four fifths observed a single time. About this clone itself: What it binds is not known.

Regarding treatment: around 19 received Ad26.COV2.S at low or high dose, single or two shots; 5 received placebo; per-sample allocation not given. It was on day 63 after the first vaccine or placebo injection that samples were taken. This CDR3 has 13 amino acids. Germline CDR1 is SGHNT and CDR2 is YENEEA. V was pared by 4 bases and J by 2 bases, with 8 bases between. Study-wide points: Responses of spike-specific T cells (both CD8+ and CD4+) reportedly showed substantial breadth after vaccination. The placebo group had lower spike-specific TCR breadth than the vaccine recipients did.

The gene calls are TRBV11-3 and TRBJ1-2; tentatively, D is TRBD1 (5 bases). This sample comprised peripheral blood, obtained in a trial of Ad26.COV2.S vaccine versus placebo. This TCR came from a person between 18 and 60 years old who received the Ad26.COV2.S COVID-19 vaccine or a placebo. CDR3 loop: CASSSGANYGYTF. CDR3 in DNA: TGTGCCAGCAGCTCCGGGGCGAACTATGGCTACACCTTC. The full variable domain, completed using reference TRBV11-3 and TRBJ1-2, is EAGVVQSPRYKIIEKKQPVAFWCNPISGHNTLYWYLQNLGQGPELLIRYENEEAVDDSQLPKDRFSAERLKGVDSTLKIQPAELGDSAVYLCASSSGANYGYTFGSGTRLTVV.